This T cell receptor (beta chain) is drawn from a study of cytomegalovirus exposure and HLA in healthy donors. The wider study: Roughly 77 million unique TCRs from HLA-typed donors made up an early data release.

Worth noting for this clone: Antigen: not known.

Study results and limitations: Cytomegalovirus-associated TCR beta chains were listed, numbering 150 to 200.

Donors had nominal health at sampling but likely had unrecorded immune exposures. Primers included in the PCR were 60 Vbeta and 13 Jbeta primers. Method: immunoSEQ multiplex PCR; TCRdb's copy keeps in-frame clones and lacks some. The sample lists approximately 150,000 clones; approximately 77% were seen once. This receptor was obtained from a female donor in good health and CMV-seronegative. Sequencing was done on a sample of PBMCs.

The CDR3 sequence: CASSLILGSGYEQFF. The CDR3 bases are TGCGCCAGCAGCTTGATCCTGGGCAGTGGCTATGAGCAGTTCTTC. The rearrangement joins TRBV5-1 to TRBJ2-1; the D is unclear. Trimming removed 1 base at V and 8 bases at J, with 16 bases between. The V gene's germline CDR1 is SGHRS and CDR2 YFSETQ. This CDR3 contains 15 residues.